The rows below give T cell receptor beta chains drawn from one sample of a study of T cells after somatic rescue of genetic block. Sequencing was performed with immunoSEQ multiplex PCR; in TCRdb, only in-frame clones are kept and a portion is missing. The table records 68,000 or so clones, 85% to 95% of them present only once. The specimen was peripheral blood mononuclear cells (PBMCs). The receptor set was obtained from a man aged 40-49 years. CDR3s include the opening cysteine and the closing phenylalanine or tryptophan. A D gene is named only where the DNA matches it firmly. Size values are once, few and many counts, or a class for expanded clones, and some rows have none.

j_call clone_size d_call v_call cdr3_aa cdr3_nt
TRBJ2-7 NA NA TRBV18 CASSKTDSYEQYF TGTGCCAGCTCTAAGACGGACTCCTACGAGCAGTACTTC
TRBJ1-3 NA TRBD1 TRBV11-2 CASSSRTGAGNTIYF TGTGCCAGCAGCTCTCGGACAGGGGCTGGAAACACCATATATTTT
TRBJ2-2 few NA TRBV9 CASSVTWRVNTGELFF TGTGCCAGCAGCGTCACCTGGCGGGTGAACACCGGGGAGCTGTTTTTT
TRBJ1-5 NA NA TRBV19 CASSIPEGNQPQHF TGTGCCAGTAGTATTCCCGAGGGCAATCAGCCCCAGCATTTT
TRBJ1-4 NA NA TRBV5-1 CASSLGPGEKLFF TGCGCCAGCAGCCTCGGGCCTGGGGAAAAACTGTTTTTT
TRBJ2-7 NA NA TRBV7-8 CASTPKRDTHSYEQYF TGTGCCAGCACCCCGAAGAGGGACACTCACTCCTACGAGCAGTACTTC
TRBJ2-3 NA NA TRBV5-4 CASSISRQAPDTQYF TGTGCCAGCAGCATCTCTCGACAGGCCCCAGATACGCAGTATTTT
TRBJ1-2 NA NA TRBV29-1 CSLRTDLYGYTF TGCAGCCTCAGGACAGACCTCTATGGCTACACCTTC
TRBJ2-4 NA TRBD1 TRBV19 CASSTPGGINKGNIQYF TGTGCCAGTAGTACCCCAGGGGGCATCAACAAGGGGAACATTCAGTACTTC
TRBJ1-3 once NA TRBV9 CASSSPGVGGNTIYF TGTGCCAGCAGCTCCCCCGGGGTTGGTGGAAACACCATATATTTT
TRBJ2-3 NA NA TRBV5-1 CASSLNKEIDTQYF TGCGCCAGCAGCTTGAACAAGGAGATAGATACGCAGTATTTT
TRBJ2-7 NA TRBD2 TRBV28 CASRGGSGVYEQYF TGTGCCAGCAGGGGGGGAAGCGGGGTTTACGAGCAGTACTTC
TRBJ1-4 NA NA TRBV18 CASSRAYNEKLFF TGTGCCAGCTCTCGGGCCTATAATGAAAAACTGTTTTTT
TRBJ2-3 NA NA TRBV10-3 CATQGQGYTDTQYF TGTGCCACCCAAGGGCAGGGCTACACAGATACGCAGTATTTT
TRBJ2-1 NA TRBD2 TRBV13 CASSLSGGAYNEQFF TGTGCCAGCAGCTTGAGCGGGGGGGCCTACAATGAGCAGTTCTTC
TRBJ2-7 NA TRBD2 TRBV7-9 CASSPSGGLEQYF TGTGCCAGCAGCCCTAGCGGGGGGTTGGAGCAGTACTTC
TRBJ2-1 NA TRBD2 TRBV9 CASSPRGTGGNEQFF TGTGCCAGCAGCCCCCGGGGGACGGGGGGCAATGAGCAGTTCTTC
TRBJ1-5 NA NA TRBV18 CASSHSNQPQHF TGTGCCAGCTCACATAGCAATCAGCCCCAGCATTTT
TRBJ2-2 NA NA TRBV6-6 CASSYRGRNTGELFF TGTGCCAGCAGTTATAGGGGTCGGAACACCGGGGAGCTGTTTTTT
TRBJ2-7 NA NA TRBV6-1 CASSTTGLAYEQYF TGTGCCAGCAGCACTACAGGGTTGGCCTACGAGCAGTACTTC
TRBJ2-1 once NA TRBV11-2 CASSLDGTVRYNEQFF TGTGCCAGCAGCTTAGATGGGACCGTCCGTTACAATGAGCAGTTCTTC
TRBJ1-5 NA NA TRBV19 CASSMLAGEGIGHF TGTGCCAGTAGTATGTTGGCAGGAGAGGGTATCGGGCATTTT
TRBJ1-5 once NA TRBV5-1 CASSYGSNQPQHF TGCGCCAGCAGCTACGGCAGCAATCAGCCCCAGCATTTT
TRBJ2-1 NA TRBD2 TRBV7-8 CASSLRAGDSYNEQFF TGTGCCAGCAGCTTAAGAGCGGGGGACTCCTACAATGAGCAGTTCTTC
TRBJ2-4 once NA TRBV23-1 CASSQSRHGFGKNIQYF TGCGCCAGCAGTCAATCGAGACACGGGTTCGGCAAAAACATTCAGTACTTC
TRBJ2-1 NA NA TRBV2 CASSDIGDKYQYNEQFF TGTGCCAGCAGTGATATCGGTGACAAGTACCAATACAATGAGCAGTTCTTC
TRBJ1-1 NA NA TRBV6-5 CASSEGTFRPEAFF TGTGCCAGCAGTGAAGGGACGTTTAGACCTGAAGCTTTCTTT
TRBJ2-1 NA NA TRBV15 CATSRVLGSSYNEQFF TGTGCCACCAGCAGAGTTCTAGGAAGCTCCTACAATGAGCAGTTCTTC
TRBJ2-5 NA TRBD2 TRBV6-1 CATGTSAGGTQYF TGTGCCACCGGGACTAGCGCGGGGGGGACCCAGTACTTC
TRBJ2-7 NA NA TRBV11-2 CASSLDTDGDEQYF TGTGCCAGCAGCTTAGATACCGACGGGGACGAGCAGTACTTC
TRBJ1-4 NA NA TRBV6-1 CASSEMTGNEKLFF TGTGCCAGCAGTGAAATGACAGGAAATGAAAAACTGTTTTTT